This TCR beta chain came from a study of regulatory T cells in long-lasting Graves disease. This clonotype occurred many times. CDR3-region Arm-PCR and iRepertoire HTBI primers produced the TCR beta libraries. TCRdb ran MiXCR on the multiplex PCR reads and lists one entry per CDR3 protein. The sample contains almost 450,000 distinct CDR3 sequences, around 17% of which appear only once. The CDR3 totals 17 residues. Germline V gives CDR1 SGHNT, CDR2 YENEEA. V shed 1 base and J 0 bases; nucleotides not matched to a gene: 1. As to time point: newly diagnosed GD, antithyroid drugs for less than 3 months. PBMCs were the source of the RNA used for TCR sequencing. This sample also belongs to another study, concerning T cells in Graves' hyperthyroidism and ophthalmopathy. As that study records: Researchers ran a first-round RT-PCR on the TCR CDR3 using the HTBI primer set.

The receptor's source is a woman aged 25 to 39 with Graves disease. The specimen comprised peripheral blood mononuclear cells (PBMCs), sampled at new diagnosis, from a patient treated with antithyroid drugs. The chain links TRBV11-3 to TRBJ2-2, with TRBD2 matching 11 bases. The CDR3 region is CASSLASGRPNTGELFF. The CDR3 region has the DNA TGTGCCAGCAGCTTAGCTAGCGGGAGGCCGAACACCGGGGAGCTGTTTTTT.